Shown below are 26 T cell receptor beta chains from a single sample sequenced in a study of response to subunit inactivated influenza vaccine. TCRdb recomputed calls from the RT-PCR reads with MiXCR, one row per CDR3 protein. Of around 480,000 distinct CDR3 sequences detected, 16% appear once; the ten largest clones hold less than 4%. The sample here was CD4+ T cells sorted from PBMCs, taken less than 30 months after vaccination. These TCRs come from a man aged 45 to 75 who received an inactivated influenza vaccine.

As DNA, the CDR3 is TGTGCCAGCAGTTATTTTTCGGGGGGTCAGCCCCAGCATTTT. It translates to CASSYFSGGQPQHF. V is TRBV6-2 or TRBV6-3 and J is TRBJ1-5, with D possibly matching TRBD1 (5 bases). The CDR3 spans 14 residues. The germline V and J ends were trimmed by 3 bases and 6 bases, with 12 bases remaining between them. Germline CDR1 MNHEY, CDR2 SVGEGT.

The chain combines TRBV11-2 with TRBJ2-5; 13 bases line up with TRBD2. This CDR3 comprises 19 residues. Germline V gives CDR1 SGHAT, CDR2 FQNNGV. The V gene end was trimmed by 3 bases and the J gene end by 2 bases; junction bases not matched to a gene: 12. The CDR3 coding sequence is TGTGCCAGCAGCTTGACTGGACTAGCGGGAGTCACCGTACAAGAGACCCAGTACTTC. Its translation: CASSLTGLAGVTVQETQYF.

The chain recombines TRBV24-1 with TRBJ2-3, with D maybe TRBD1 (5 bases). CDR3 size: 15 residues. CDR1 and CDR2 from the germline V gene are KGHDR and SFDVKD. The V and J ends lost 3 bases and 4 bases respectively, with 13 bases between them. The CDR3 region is CATSDRTLLADTQYF. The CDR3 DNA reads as TGTGCCACCAGTGATAGGACATTGCTTGCAGATACGCAGTATTTT.

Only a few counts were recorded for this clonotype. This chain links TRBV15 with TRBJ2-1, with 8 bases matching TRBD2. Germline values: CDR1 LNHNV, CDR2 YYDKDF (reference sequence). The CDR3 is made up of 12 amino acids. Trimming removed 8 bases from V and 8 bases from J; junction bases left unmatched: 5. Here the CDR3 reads CATGTRGYEQFF. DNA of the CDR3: TGTGCCACCGGGACTAGGGGATATGAGCAGTTCTTC.

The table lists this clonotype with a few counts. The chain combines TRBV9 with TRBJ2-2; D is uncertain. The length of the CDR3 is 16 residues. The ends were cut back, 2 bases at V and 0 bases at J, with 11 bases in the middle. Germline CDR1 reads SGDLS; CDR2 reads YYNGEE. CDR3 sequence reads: CASSVMPFANTGELFF. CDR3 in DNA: TGTGCCAGCAGCGTTATGCCGTTCGCGAACACCGGGGAGCTGTTTTTT.

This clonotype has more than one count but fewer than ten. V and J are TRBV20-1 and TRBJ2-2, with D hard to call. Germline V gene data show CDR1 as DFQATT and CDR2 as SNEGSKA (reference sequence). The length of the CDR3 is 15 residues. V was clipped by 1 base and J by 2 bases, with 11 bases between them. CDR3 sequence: CSARGGLANTGELFF. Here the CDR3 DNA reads TGCAGTGCTAGAGGTGGCCTGGCCAACACCGGGGAGCTGTTTTTT.

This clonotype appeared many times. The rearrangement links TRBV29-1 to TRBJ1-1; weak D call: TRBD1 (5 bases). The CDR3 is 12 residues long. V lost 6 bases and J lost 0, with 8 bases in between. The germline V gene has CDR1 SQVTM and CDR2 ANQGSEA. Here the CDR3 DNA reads TGCAGCGTGCGGACACTGAACACTGAAGCTTTCTTT. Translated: CSVRTLNTEAFF.

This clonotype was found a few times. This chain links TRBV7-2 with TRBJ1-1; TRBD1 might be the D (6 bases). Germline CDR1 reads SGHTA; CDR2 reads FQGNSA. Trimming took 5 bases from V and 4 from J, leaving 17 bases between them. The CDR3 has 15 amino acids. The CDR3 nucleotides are TGTGCCAGCAGCACGAAAAGGGGGGGATCCACTGAAGCTTTCTTT. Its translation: CASSTKRGGSTEAFF.

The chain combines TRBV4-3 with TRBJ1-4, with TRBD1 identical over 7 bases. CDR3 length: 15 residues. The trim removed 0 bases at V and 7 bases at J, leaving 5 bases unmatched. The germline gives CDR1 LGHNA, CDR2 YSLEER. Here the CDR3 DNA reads TGCGCCAGCAGCCAAGAAAGAGCAGGGGGTGAAAAACTGTTTTTT. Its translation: CASSQERAGGEKLFF.

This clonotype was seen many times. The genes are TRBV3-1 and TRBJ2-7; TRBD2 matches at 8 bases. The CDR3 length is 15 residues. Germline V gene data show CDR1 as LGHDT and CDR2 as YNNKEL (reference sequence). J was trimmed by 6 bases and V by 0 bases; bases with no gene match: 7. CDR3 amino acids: CASSQEPTSVFEQYF. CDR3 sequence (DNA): TGTGCCAGCAGCCAAGAACCGACTAGCGTCTTCGAGCAGTACTTC.

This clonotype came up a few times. In nucleotides, the CDR3 is TGTGCCAGCAGTACCGGGACTAGCGGGGGGCAGTTCTTC. It translates to CASSTGTSGGQFF. The chain has TRBV28 and TRBJ2-1; 14 bases are shared with TRBD2. Unmatched junction bases numbered 3, after V lost 5 bases and J lost 12 bases. The CDR3 has 13 amino acids. From germline, CDR1 is MDHEN and CDR2 SYDVKM.

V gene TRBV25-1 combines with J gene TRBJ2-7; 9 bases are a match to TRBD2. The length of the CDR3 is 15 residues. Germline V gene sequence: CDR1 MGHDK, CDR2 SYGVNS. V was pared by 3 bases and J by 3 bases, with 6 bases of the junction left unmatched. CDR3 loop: CASSDISGSIYEQYF. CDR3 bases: TGTGCCAGCAGTGACATTAGCGGGAGTATCTACGAGCAGTACTTC.

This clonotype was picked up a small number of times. CDR3 protein: CARPSGTTYEQYF. The CDR3 nucleotides read TGTGCCAGACCTAGCGGGACAACCTACGAGCAGTACTTC. V and J are TRBV6-6 and TRBJ2-7; 9 bases line up with TRBD2. Per germline, CDR1 MNHNY and CDR2 SVGAGI (reference sequence). This CDR3 has 13 residues. The V segment lost 9 bases and the J segment 2 bases; nucleotides outside the gene matches: 5.

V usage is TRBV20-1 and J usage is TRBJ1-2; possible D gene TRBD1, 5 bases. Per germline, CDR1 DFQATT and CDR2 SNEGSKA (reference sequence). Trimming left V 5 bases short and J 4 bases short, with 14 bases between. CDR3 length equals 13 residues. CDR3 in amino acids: CSAVDMSVYGYTF. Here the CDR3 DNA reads TGCAGTGCTGTGGACATGTCTGTCTATGGCTACACCTTC.

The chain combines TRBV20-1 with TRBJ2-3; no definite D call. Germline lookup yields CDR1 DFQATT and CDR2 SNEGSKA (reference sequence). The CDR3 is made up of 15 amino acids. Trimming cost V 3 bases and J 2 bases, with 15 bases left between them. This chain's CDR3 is CSASNRLSTTDTQYF. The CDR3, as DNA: TGCAGTGCTAGTAACCGGTTATCTACCACAGATACGCAGTATTTT.

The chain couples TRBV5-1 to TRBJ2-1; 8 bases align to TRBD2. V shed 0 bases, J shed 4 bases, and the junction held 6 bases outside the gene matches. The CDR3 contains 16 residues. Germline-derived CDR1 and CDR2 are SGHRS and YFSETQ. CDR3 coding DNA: TGCGCCAGCAGCTTGGCCAGGCTAGCGGGTTACAATGAGCAGTTCTTC. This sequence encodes CASSLARLAGYNEQFF.

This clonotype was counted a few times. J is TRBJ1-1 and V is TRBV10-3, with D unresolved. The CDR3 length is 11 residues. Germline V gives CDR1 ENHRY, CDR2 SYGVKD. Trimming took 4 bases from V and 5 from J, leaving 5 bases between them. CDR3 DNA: TGTGCCATCAGTGGAGGGACTGAAGCTTTCTTT. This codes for CAISGGTEAFF.

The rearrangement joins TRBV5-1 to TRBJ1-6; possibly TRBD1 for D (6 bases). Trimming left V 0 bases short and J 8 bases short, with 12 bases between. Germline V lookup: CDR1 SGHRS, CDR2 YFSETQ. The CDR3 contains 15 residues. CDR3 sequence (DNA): TGCGCCAGCAGCTTGGAAGGCAGGGGTGATTCACCCCTCCACTTT. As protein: CASSLEGRGDSPLHF.

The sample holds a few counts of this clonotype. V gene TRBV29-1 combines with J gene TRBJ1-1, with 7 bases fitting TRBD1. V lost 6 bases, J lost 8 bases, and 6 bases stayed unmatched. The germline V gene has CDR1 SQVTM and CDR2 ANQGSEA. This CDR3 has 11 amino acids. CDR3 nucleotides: TGCAGCGTGGGGACAGACAGGGAAGCTTTCTTT. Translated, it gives CSVGTDREAFF.

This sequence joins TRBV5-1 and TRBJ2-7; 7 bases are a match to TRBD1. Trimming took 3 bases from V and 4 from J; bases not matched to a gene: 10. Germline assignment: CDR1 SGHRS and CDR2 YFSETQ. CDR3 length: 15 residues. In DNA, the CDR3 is TGCGCCAGCAGCTCCGGCGAAGGGGGCCGGTACGAGCAGTACTTC. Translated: CASSSGEGGRYEQYF. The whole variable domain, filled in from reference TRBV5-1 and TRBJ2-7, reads KAGVTQTPRYLIKTRGQQVTLSCSPISGHRSVSWYQQTPGQGLQFLFEYFSETQRNKGNFPGRFSGRQFSNSRSEMNVSTLELGDSALYLCASSSGEGGRYEQYFGPGTRLTVT.

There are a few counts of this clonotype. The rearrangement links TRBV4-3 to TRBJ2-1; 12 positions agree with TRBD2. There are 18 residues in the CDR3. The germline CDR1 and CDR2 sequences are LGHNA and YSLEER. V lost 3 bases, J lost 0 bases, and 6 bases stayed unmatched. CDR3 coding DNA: TGCGCCAGCAGCCAGGGGACTAGCGGGCTGAGCTCCTACAATGAGCAGTTCTTC. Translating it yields CASSQGTSGLSSYNEQFF.

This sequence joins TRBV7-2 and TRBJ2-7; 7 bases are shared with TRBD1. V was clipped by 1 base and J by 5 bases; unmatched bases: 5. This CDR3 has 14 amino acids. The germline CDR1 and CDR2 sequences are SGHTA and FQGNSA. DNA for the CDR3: TGTGCCAGCAGCTTAGACAGGGGTTCCAACGAGCAGTACTTC. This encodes CASSLDRGSNEQYF.

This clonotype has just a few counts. The DNA for the CDR3 is TGTGCCAGCAGTAAGGACAAGGCACAAGAGACCCAGTACTTC. Its translation: CASSKDKAQETQYF. The gene calls are TRBV6-1 and TRBJ2-5; perhaps TRBD1 as D (5 bases). V lost 5 bases to trimming and J lost 2 bases, with 12 bases between them. The germline CDR1 and CDR2 sequences are MNHNS and SASEGT. The CDR3 totals 14 residues.

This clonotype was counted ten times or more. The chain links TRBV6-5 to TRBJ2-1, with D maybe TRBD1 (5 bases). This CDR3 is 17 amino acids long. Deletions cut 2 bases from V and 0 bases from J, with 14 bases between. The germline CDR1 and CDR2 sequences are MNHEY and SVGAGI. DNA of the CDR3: TGTGCCAGCAGTTACCCCAAGGGGAAGAGCTCCTACAATGAGCAGTTCTTC. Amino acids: CASSYPKGKSSYNEQFF.

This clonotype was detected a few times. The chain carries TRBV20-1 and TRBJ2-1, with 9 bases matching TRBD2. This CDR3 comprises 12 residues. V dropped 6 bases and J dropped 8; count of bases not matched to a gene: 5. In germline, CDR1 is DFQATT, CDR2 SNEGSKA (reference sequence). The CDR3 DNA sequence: TGCAGTGCCCCGGGACTAGCCCATGAGCAGTTCTTC. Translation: CSAPGLAHEQFF.

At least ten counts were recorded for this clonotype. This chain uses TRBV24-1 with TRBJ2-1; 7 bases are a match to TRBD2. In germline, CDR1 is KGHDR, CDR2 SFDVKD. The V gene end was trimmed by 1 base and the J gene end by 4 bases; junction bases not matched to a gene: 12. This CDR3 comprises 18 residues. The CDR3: CATSDFQPPSGRYNEQFF. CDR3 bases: TGTGCCACCAGTGATTTTCAGCCGCCTAGCGGACGATACAATGAGCAGTTCTTC.